This T cell receptor beta chain was documented in a study of CD8 T cells in ankylosing spondylitis. General study points: Relatively scarce in peripheral blood, disease-linked clones were CD8+. Significant enrichment of disease-linked clones was reported in matched ankylosing spondylitis synovial fluid. Some motif variants were previously reported in reactive arthritis synovial fluid and blood.

This clonotype has only a few counts. The target antigen is unknown. The junction departs from the called germline gene at one end, perhaps through a read error. This CDR3 has 18 amino acids. Germline-derived CDR1 and CDR2 are SGHKS and YYEKEE (reference sequence). Researchers built TCR beta libraries using quantitative 5'-RACE with molecular barcodes. A single record per CDR3 protein comes from TCRdb applying MiXCR to the 5' RACE reads. The sample lists hundreds of thousands of distinct CDR3 sequences, less than 9.5% occurring once. The clonotype comes from a female donor with ankylosing spondylitis or in good health (not recorded which). The V gene is TRBV5-5, the J gene TRBJ2-6, with D unresolved. Input material: blood, either unsorted or a sorted T cell fraction (not recorded which). The CDR3 sequence: CASSLVSGYSSRANVLTF. In DNA form, the CDR3 reads TGTGCCAGCAGCTTGGTTTCAGGTTATTCCTCTAGGGCCAACGTCCTGACTTTC.